These 16 T cell receptor beta chains share one sample of origin, sequenced in a study of blood T cell repertoires in COVID-19. Using immunoSEQ multiplex PCR, the repertoire was profiled, and TCRdb retains in-frame clones only, with some absent. This table holds roughly 120,000 clones, 82% found once. The sample comprised peripheral blood. These receptors all come from a man between 65 and 85 years old with active or convalescent COVID-19.

This clone has just one count. This rearrangement joins TRBV6-2 or TRBV6-3 to TRBJ2-5; TRBD2 is a possible D gene (5 bases). The germline CDR1 and CDR2 sequences are MNHEY and SVGEGT. The CDR3 contains 17 residues. Trimming took off 2 bases at V and 0 bases at J, with 16 bases between the two ends. The chain's CDR3 is CASSYVSGNVDQETQYF. The DNA of the CDR3 is TGTGCCAGCAGTTACGTGAGCGGCAACGTTGACCAAGAGACCCAGTACTTC.

V and J are TRBV28 and TRBJ1-5; 7 positions match TRBD1. This CDR3 is 16 amino acids long. From germline, CDR1 is MDHEN and CDR2 SYDVKM. V gave up 2 bases and J gave up 3 bases; unmatched junction bases: 7. CDR3: CASSLISTGNNQPQHF. The CDR3 DNA is TGTGCCAGCAGTTTAATCTCGACAGGGAACAATCAGCCCCAGCATTTT.

In DNA, the CDR3 is TGTGCCAGTAGTCCAGGTTATGAGCAGTTCTTC. Its translation: CASSPGYEQFF. The chain employs TRBV19 and TRBJ2-1; D not certain. V was trimmed by 5 bases and J by 8 bases, leaving 7 bases between them. The CDR3 is made up of 11 amino acids. The V gene's germline CDR1 is LNHDA and CDR2 SQIVND (reference sequence).

V gene TRBV6-5 combines with J gene TRBJ1-3, with 9 bases identical to TRBD1. The germline V gene has CDR1 MNHEY and CDR2 SVGAGI. V dropped 4 bases and J dropped 10; count of bases not matched to a gene: 8. This CDR3 region has 14 residues. CDR3 region: CASSSEGQGPTIYF. The DNA of the CDR3 is TGTGCCAGCAGTTCCGAGGGACAGGGTCCGACCATATATTTT.

This chain links TRBV6-4 with TRBJ2-7; TRBD1 matches 9 bases. Trimming cost V 0 bases and J 9 bases; bases outside gene matches: 12. In germline, CDR1 is MRHNA, CDR2 SNTAGT. The CDR3 extends over 16 amino acids. CDR3 in amino acids: CASSDSGDRARSGQYF. The CDR3, as DNA: TGTGCCAGCAGTGACTCTGGGGACAGGGCCCGTTCAGGGCAGTACTTC.

This chain uses TRBV6-5 with TRBJ1-3; the D gene is possibly TRBD1 (5 bases). The CDR3 length is 15 residues. Germline CDR1 and CDR2: MNHEY and SVGAGI. Trimming took off 5 bases at V and 0 bases at J, with 11 bases between the two ends. Here the CDR3 reads CASSPGLNSGNTIYF. For the CDR3, the DNA is TGTGCCAGCAGTCCGGGACTGAACTCTGGAAACACCATATATTTT.

The chain joins TRBV6-4 to TRBJ1-1; 7 bases align to TRBD1. The CDR3 has 13 residues. In germline, CDR1 is MRHNA, CDR2 SNTAGT. Trimming took 6 bases from V and 2 from J; bases not matched to a gene: 3. The CDR3 region is CASSRTGNTEAFF. DNA for the CDR3: TGTGCCAGCAGCCGGACAGGCAACACTGAAGCTTTCTTT.

In this sample, this clone turned up once. The J gene is TRBJ2-2, the V gene TRBV2; 9 positions match TRBD1. The CDR3 runs to 14 residues. V dropped 6 bases and J dropped 4; count of bases not matched to a gene: 3. Germline loops: CDR1 SNHLY, CDR2 FYNNEI. The chain's CDR3 is CASRDRGGTGELFF. The CDR3 region has the DNA TGTGCCAGCAGAGACAGGGGGGGCACCGGGGAGCTGTTTTTT.

The chain is built from TRBV5-1 and TRBJ2-5; TRBD2 agrees at 10 bases. The trim removed 4 bases at V and 5 bases at J, leaving 8 bases unmatched. Per the germline V gene, CDR1 is SGHRS and CDR2 is YFSETQ. This CDR3 region has 15 residues. CDR3 nucleotide sequence: TGCGCCAGCAGCCCTGGGTCAGCGGGAGGGGAGACCCAGTACTTC. This gives the protein CASSPGSAGGETQYF.

Details on this clone: The limits of the CDR3 on the DNA are not certain, so only TCRdb's listed CDR3 is given. V and J are TRBV5-1 and TRBJ1-2; no DNA check was done on the table's D call, TRBD1. The CDR3 extends over 14 residues, inclusive of both ends. Germline V gene data show CDR1 as SGHRS and CDR2 as YFSETQ. This CDR3 reads CASSVGQGILSFTF.

The V and J genes are TRBV28 and TRBJ2-5, with a possible D match to TRBD2 (6 bases). V was shortened by 3 bases and J by 4 bases, with 12 bases between the two germline ends. From germline, CDR1 is MDHEN and CDR2 SYDVKM. The CDR3 covers 14 residues. CDR3 sequence reads: CASSLFAGRETQYF. The CDR3 DNA reads as TGTGCCAGCAGTTTGTTTGCGGGGCGAGAGACCCAGTACTTC.

The genes are TRBV6-2 or TRBV6-3 and TRBJ2-1; 8 bases agree with TRBD2. CDR3 size: 14 residues. Germline lookup yields CDR1 MNHEY and CDR2 SVGEGT. Unmatched junction bases numbered 9, after V lost 6 bases and J lost 8 bases. CDR3 bases: TGTGCCAGCAGCCCGGGAGGGGCAGGGGATGAGCAGTTCTTC. Protein sequence: CASSPGGAGDEQFF.

The V and J genes are TRBV28 and TRBJ2-7, with 7 bases identical to TRBD2. This CDR3 is 14 amino acids long. Per germline, CDR1 MDHEN and CDR2 SYDVKM. The V segment lost 3 bases and the J segment 4 bases; nucleotides outside the gene matches: 6. CDR3 amino acids: CASSFGGSSYEQYF. In DNA, the CDR3 is TGTGCCAGCAGTTTCGGCGGGAGCTCGTACGAGCAGTACTTC.

The chain employs TRBV24-1 and TRBJ1-2; D may be TRBD1 (5 bases). Germline values: CDR1 KGHDR, CDR2 SFDVKD. Trimming stripped 3 bases from V and 5 bases from J, with 12 bases between. The CDR3 is 14 amino acids. The chain's CDR3 is CATSDGGATYGYTF. The CDR3 DNA is TGTGCCACCAGTGATGGAGGGGCTACATATGGCTACACCTTC.

This clone was observed a handful of times. This chain joins TRBV6-5 and TRBJ1-5; TRBD1 matches at 8 bases. The CDR3 is 14 residues long. Germline assignment: CDR1 MNHEY and CDR2 SVGAGI. Trimming removed 6 bases from V and 6 bases from J; junction bases left unmatched: 7. CDR3 coding DNA: TGTGCCAGCAGCCCCAGGGGGCCGGGTCAGCCCCAGCATTTT. Its translation: CASSPRGPGQPQHF.

This chain links TRBV6-5 with TRBJ1-6; 7 nucleotides agree with TRBD1. The germline gives CDR1 MNHEY, CDR2 SVGAGI. J lost 6 bases, V lost 4 bases, and 3 bases had no gene match. There are 14 residues in the CDR3. The CDR3 coding sequence is TGTGCCAGCAGTTTGACAGGGTTTAATTCACCCCTCCACTTT. Residues: CASSLTGFNSPLHF.